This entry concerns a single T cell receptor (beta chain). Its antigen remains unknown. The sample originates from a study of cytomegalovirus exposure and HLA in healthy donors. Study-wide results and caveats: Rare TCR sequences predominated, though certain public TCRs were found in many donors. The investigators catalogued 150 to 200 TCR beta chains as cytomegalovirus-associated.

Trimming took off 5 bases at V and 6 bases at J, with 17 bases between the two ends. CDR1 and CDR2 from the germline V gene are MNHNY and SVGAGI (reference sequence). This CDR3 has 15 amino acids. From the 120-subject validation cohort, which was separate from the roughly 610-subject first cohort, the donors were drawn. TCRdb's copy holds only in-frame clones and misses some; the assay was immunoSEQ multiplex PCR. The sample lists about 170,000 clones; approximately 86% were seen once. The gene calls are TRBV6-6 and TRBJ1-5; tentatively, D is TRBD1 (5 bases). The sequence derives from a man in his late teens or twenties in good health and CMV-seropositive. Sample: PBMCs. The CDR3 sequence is CASSHRTGGGQPQHF. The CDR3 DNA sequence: TGTGCCAGCAGTCACCGGACGGGGGGGGGTCAGCCCCAGCATTTT.